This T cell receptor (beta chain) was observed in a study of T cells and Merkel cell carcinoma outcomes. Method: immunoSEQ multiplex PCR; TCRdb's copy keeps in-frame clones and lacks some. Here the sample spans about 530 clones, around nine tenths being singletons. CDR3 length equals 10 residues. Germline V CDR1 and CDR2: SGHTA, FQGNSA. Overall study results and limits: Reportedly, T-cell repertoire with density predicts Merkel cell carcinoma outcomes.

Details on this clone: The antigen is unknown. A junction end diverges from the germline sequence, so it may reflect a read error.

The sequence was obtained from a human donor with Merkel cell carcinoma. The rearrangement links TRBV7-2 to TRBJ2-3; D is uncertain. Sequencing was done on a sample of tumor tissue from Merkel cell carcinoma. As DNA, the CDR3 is TGTGCCAGCGGTTGGGGAATCGAGGATTTT. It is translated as CASGWGIEDF.